One and the same sample provided the 22 T cell receptor beta chains below, sequenced in a study of post-analysis software for immune sequencing data. Findings and caveats of the study: A few TRBV segments were significantly more frequent in patients than in controls. TRBV5-6, TRBV5-1 and TRBV20-1 were among these segments.

Sequencing libraries made from TCR beta cDNA carried unique molecular identifiers. In TCRdb, the PCR reads were re-called with MiXCR into one record per CDR3 protein. The table records more than 450,000 distinct CDR3 sequences, 44% of them present only once. Antigens for these TCRs are unknown. The sequencing input was blood. The receptor source for this set is a girl aged 5-17 years with multiple sclerosis.

The J gene is TRBJ2-1, the V gene TRBV12-3 or TRBV12-4, with 14 positions matching TRBD2. This CDR3 comprises 18 residues. The trim removed 5 bases at V and 7 bases at J, leaving 13 bases unmatched. The CDR3 coding sequence is TGTGCCAGCAGTGGAGGGACTAGCGGGAGCCCCTGGGAGAATGAGCAGTTCTTC. Amino acid sequence: CASSGGTSGSPWENEQFF.

The gene calls are TRBV24-1 and TRBJ2-1, with D tentatively TRBD2 (6 bases). The CDR3 runs 15 residues. V was cut by 2 bases and J by 9 bases, with 16 bases left in between. Germline V gene lookup returns CDR1 KGHDR and CDR2 SFDVKD. The CDR3 DNA reads as TGTGCCACCAGTGATTATACCTCTAGCGCCGCTGAGCAGTTCTTC. Translating gives CATSDYTSSAAEQFF.

This chain joins TRBV20-1 and TRBJ2-3; 7 bases are shared with TRBD1. V was pared by 6 bases and J by 5 bases, with 17 bases of the junction left unmatched. The CDR3 is made up of 16 amino acids. Germline V gene data show CDR1 as DFQATT and CDR2 as SNEGSKA (reference sequence). The DNA for the CDR3 is TGCAGTGCCTATTCGATACAGGGGAATTGGAGAGATACGCAGTATTTT. Protein: CSAYSIQGNWRDTQYF.

The chain couples TRBV24-1 to TRBJ2-7; TRBD1 matches at 7 bases. CDR1 KGHDR and CDR2 SFDVKD come from the germline V gene. The CDR3 spans 14 residues. V dropped 3 bases and J dropped 0; count of bases not matched to a gene: 1. The CDR3 DNA sequence: TGTGCCACCAGTGATAACAGGGGCTCCTACGAGCAGTACTTC. This encodes CATSDNRGSYEQYF.

This chain joins TRBV24-1 and TRBJ2-3; D gene uncertain. The CDR3 is made up of 12 amino acids. The germline V gene has CDR1 KGHDR and CDR2 SFDVKD. Trimming left V 9 bases short and J 3 bases short, with 9 bases between. The CDR3 loop reads CATHGPTDTQYF. The CDR3 coding sequence is TGTGCCACCCACGGGCCGACAGATACGCAGTATTTT.

The sample holds a few counts of this clonotype. The chain couples TRBV5-1 to TRBJ2-7, with TRBD1 matching over 8 bases. The V segment lost 0 bases and the J segment 2 bases; nucleotides outside the gene matches: 7. From germline, CDR1 is SGHRS and CDR2 YFSETQ. CDR3 size: 16 residues. The CDR3 bases are TGCGCCAGCAGCTTGGGTCCAGGGGGCGTTACCTACGAGCAGTACTTC. This translates into CASSLGPGGVTYEQYF.

This clonotype came up a few times. The rearrangement links TRBV6-5 to TRBJ2-7; no definite D call. Per the germline V gene, CDR1 is MNHEY and CDR2 is SVGAGI. The CDR3 spans 15 residues. Deletions cut 4 bases from V and 0 bases from J, with 13 bases between. In DNA, the CDR3 is TGTGCCAGCAGTTCGCACAGCCTCATCTCCTACGAGCAGTACTTC. Translation: CASSSHSLISYEQYF.

The V and J genes are TRBV3-1 and TRBJ1-1; D is unresolved. Trimming left V 4 bases short and J 1 base short, with 7 bases between. This CDR3 has 13 residues. Looked up from germline, CDR1 is LGHDT and CDR2 is YNNKEL (reference sequence). CDR3 DNA: TGTGCCAGCAGCCGTGACCCGAACACTGAAGCTTTCTTT. Its protein is CASSRDPNTEAFF.

This clonotype was picked up a small number of times. The V gene is TRBV7-3, the J gene TRBJ2-1; D gene uncertain. Germline V lookup: CDR1 SGHTA, CDR2 FQGTGA. V was clipped by 1 base and J by 5 bases, with 6 bases between them. The CDR3 sequence is 13 residues long. The CDR3 nucleotides read TGTGCCAGCAGCTTAAAGATGAACAATGAGCAGTTCTTC. Its protein is CASSLKMNNEQFF.

This clonotype has a handful of counts. The V and J genes are TRBV10-3 and TRBJ2-7, with 13 nucleotides matching TRBD2. Germline CDR1 and CDR2: ENHRY and SYGVKD. The CDR3 length is 17 residues. V gave up 0 bases and J gave up 2 bases; unmatched junction bases: 4. In nucleotides, the CDR3 is TGTGCCATCAGTGAGTCTGGGACTAGCGGGGCACCCTACGAGCAGTACTTC. This codes for CAISESGTSGAPYEQYF.

This chain uses TRBV12-3 or TRBV12-4 with TRBJ2-7, with D unresolved. Trimming cost V 5 bases and J 6 bases, with 14 bases left between them. The CDR3 runs to 13 residues. Here the CDR3 DNA reads TGTGCCAGCAGTGAAGGGCCTATCCGCGAGCAGTACTTC. Protein sequence: CASSEGPIREQYF.

V usage is TRBV5-1 and J usage is TRBJ2-5; D not resolved. The germline V and J ends were trimmed by 3 bases and 2 bases, with 17 bases remaining between them. The length of the CDR3 is 16 residues. Looked up from germline, CDR1 is SGHRS and CDR2 is YFSETQ. This chain's CDR3 is CASSSAVARQQETQYF. Written as DNA, the CDR3 is TGCGCCAGCAGCTCCGCCGTCGCCAGGCAGCAAGAGACCCAGTACTTC. Filled out from reference TRBV5-1 and TRBJ2-5, the complete variable domain reads KAGVTQTPRYLIKTRGQQVTLSCSPISGHRSVSWYQQTPGQGLQFLFEYFSETQRNKGNFPGRFSGRQFSNSRSEMNVSTLELGDSALYLCASSSAVARQQETQYFGPGTRLLVL.

The genes are TRBV3-1 and TRBJ2-7; D might be TRBD1 (5 bases). V gave up 4 bases and J gave up 9 bases, with 19 bases separating them. The CDR3 contains 14 residues. The germline V gene encodes CDR1 LGHDT and CDR2 YNNKEL (reference sequence). The CDR3 loop is CASSPRTPYDGQYF. The CDR3 DNA is TGTGCCAGCAGCCCCAGGACACCCTACGACGGGCAGTACTTC.

This clonotype has more than one count but fewer than ten. This rearrangement joins TRBV7-2 to TRBJ2-7; TRBD1 matches at 9 bases. V dropped 4 bases and J dropped 3; count of bases not matched to a gene: 7. The CDR3 sequence is 15 residues long. Germline V gives CDR1 SGHTA, CDR2 FQGNSA. The CDR3 bases are TGTGCCAGCAGCTGGGGCGGGACAGGGCTCTACGAGCAGTACTTC. Its translation: CASSWGGTGLYEQYF.

The genes are TRBV18 and TRBJ2-1; D ambiguous. Germline CDR1 is KGHSH and CDR2 is LQKENI. Trimming stripped 4 bases from V and 7 bases from J, with 17 bases between. This CDR3 is built from 15 residues. CDR3 loop: CASSRMKQHNNEQFF. Written as DNA, the CDR3 is TGTGCCAGCTCACGGATGAAGCAGCATAATAATGAGCAGTTCTTC.

The chain combines TRBV6-5 with TRBJ2-7; 10 bases map to TRBD1. V was pared by 2 bases and J by 7 bases, with 8 bases of the junction left unmatched. Looked up from germline, CDR1 is MNHEY and CDR2 is SVGAGI. The CDR3 is 15 residues long. CDR3 loop: CASSYRDRGRWEQYF. CDR3 sequence (DNA): TGTGCCAGCAGTTACCGGGACAGGGGACGGTGGGAGCAGTACTTC.

V usage is TRBV6-5 and J usage is TRBJ2-2, with D tentatively TRBD1 (6 bases). Germline assignment: CDR1 MNHEY and CDR2 SVGAGI. The CDR3 has 14 residues. The V and J ends lost 2 bases and 5 bases respectively, with 9 bases between them. CDR3 protein: CASSYIQGTGELFF. CDR3 nucleotide sequence: TGTGCCAGCAGTTACATACAGGGTACCGGGGAGCTGTTTTTT.

This chain links TRBV12-3 or TRBV12-4 with TRBJ2-5, with D uncertain. The CDR3 loop spans 13 amino acids. V was clipped by 2 bases and J by 11 bases, with 15 bases between them. The CDR3 sequence is CASSLRKAHEQYF. The CDR3 DNA follows: TGTGCCAGCAGTTTAAGGAAGGCGCATGAGCAGTACTTC.

The chain employs TRBV6-2 or TRBV6-3 and TRBJ1-1; weak D call: TRBD1 (6 bases). This CDR3 contains 14 residues. Germline V gene data show CDR1 as MNHEY and CDR2 as SVGEGT. V was trimmed by 4 bases and J by 3 bases, leaving 12 bases between them. CDR3 region: CASSSMAGDTEAFF. The DNA of the CDR3 is TGTGCCAGCAGTTCCATGGCAGGGGACACTGAAGCTTTCTTT.

The chain links TRBV5-1 to TRBJ2-2; 7 nucleotides agree with TRBD1. CDR1 is SGHRS and CDR2 is YFSETQ in the germline V gene. The junction had 5 bases not matched to a gene; V was cut back by 3 bases and J by 0 bases. CDR3 length equals 16 residues. Written as DNA, the CDR3 is TGCGCCAGCAGCTCTGGGACAGTCGCGAACACCGGGGAGCTGTTTTTT. Protein: CASSSGTVANTGELFF.

This rearrangement joins TRBV28 to TRBJ2-1, with 13 positions matching TRBD2. The CDR3 is 16 residues long. V shed 4 bases and J 8 bases; nucleotides not matched to a gene: 8. The germline CDR1 and CDR2 sequences are MDHEN and SYDVKM. The CDR3 is CASSSQRLAGGYEQFF. DNA of the CDR3: TGTGCCAGCAGTTCGCAGCGACTAGCGGGAGGCTATGAGCAGTTCTTC.

The rearrangement uses TRBV9 and TRBJ1-2; the D gene is possibly TRBD1 (6 bases). The CDR3 length is 13 residues. V gave up 7 bases and J gave up 3 bases, with 13 bases separating them. The germline CDR1 and CDR2 sequences are SGDLS and YYNGEE. Written as DNA, the CDR3 is TGTGCCAGCGGGGGCCCGTCTGACTATGGCTACACCTTC. Its translation is CASGGPSDYGYTF.